This T cell receptor (beta chain) is drawn from a study of T cells after yellow fever vaccination. Study at large: Fractions low in cell number were prepared with SMART-Seq v4 Ultra Low Input. Study-wide points: Primary-vaccination clones mostly resurfaced post-booster (96% CD4, roughly 87% CD8). From the bulk population, abundant clonotypes could contaminate and appear within FACS-sorted repertoires.

It was through 5'RACE template switching that TCR cDNA was made, with a universal primer site and UMIs added. TCRdb analysed the 5' RACE reads with MiXCR anew, one entry per CDR3 protein. Of a few hundred thousand distinct CDR3 sequences in the sample, around 20% were seen once. V shed 6 bases and J shed 1 base, with 8 bases lying between them. CDR1 MNHEY and CDR2 SVGAGI come from the germline V gene. The CDR3 sequence is 13 residues long. This clonotype has at least ten counts. The antigen remains undetermined. The sequencing used PBMCs, collected before the yellow fever booster vaccination. This receptor was taken from a man aged 18 to 35 who received the YFV17D yellow fever vaccine. V and J are TRBV6-5 and TRBJ2-3; D not certain. DNA for the CDR3: TGTGCCAGCAGCCCTACGGGCACAGATACGCAGTATTTT. It specifies CASSPTGTDTQYF.